The subject of this entry is one T cell receptor beta chain. CDR3 length: 16 residues. Germline V CDR1 and CDR2: SGHTA, FQGTGA. V dropped 3 bases and J dropped 4; count of bases not matched to a gene: 8. Cohorts were determined from participant-reported clinical history. The sample is drawn from a study of blood T cell repertoires in COVID-19. In the study overall: From the United States, Italy and Spain came samples of acute and convalescent COVID-19.

In the source study's methods: Reference gene primer amplification gave nucleated cell count estimates. Assay: immunoSEQ multiplex PCR; the TCRdb copy retains only in-frame clones and omits some. The V and J calls and clone size come from that table; D and trimming were worked out from the DNA. The sample has some 190,000 clones, approximately 84% seen once. The chain recombines TRBV7-3 with TRBJ2-5, with TRBD1 matching over 10 bases. This TCR was sampled from a woman aged 25-40 years who had recovered from COVID-19. The sample comprised PBMCs or T cells enriched from blood (not recorded which). The CDR3: CASSLGQGRVAETQYF. The CDR3 DNA is TGTGCCAGCAGCTTGGGACAGGGGAGGGTCGCAGAGACCCAGTACTTC.